This TCR beta chain was captured by sequencing in a study of cytomegalovirus exposure and HLA in healthy donors. Notes on this clone: Its cognate antigen is unknown.

A multiplex PCR was run with 60 Vbeta primers and 13 Jbeta primers. Data came from immunoSEQ multiplex PCR; TCRdb stores just in-frame clones and leaves some out. This table holds roughly 92,000 clones, roughly three quarters found once. Overall study findings and caveats: Analysis was performed later, and it showed HLA-associated TCR beta chains to be more clonally expanded than equally common others.

The V gene's germline CDR1 is SGHNT and CDR2 YENEEA. The CDR3 length is 13 residues. Trimming pared 5 bases from V and 2 bases from J, leaving 9 bases between. The receptor was derived from a woman aged 50 to 60 in good health and CMV-seropositive. The sample consisted of PBMCs. The chain recombines TRBV11-3 with TRBJ2-5, with D possibly matching TRBD2 (5 bases). CDR3 amino acids: CASSSRDQETQYF. CDR3 DNA: TGTGCCAGCAGCAGCCGGGATCAAGAGACCCAGTACTTC.